This T cell receptor (beta chain) was retrieved from a study of vaccination and CD4 T cells after COVID-19. Study findings and constraints: Of the reactive clones in convalescent patients, a median about 86% showed up only post-vaccination.

The germline CDR1 and CDR2 sequences are SNHLY and FYNNEI. The CDR3 has 13 residues. V lost 11 bases, J lost 2 bases, and 16 bases lay in between. Of note for this clonotype: Its antigen is not identified.

Researchers used the Oncomine TCR Beta short-read assay to sequence DNA from cultured CD4+ T cells. MiXCR, applied by TCRdb to the PCR reads, yields one record per CDR3 protein. The sample yields approximately 20,000 distinct CDR3 sequences, 35% seen once. As to time point: late sampling 161 to 241 days after vaccination in three convalescent patients. Specified treatment: roughly 10-day PBMC culture with coronavirus spike peptide pools or control peptides (ViraFEST assay). J is TRBJ2-7 and V is TRBV2, with a possible D match to TRBD2 (6 bases). This material consisted of CD4+ T cells from blood, cultured in vitro, taken about 7 months after SARS-CoV-2 vaccination. This sequence was found in a human donor who had recovered from COVID-19. CDR3 nucleotides: TGTGCCGGCCATGGGGGGTCTACCTACGAGCAGTACTTC. Its translation is CAGHGGSTYEQYF. The entire variable domain, with the rest obtained from reference TRBV2 and TRBJ2-7, is as follows: EPEVTQTPSHQVTQMGQEVILRCVPISNHLYFYWYRQILGQKVEFLVSFYNNEISEKSEIFDDQFSVERPDGSNFTLKIRSTKLEDSAMYFCAGHGGSTYEQYFGPGTRLTVT.